This T cell receptor (beta chain) was sequenced for a study of identifying expanded T cells in peripheral blood. The ends were cut back, 3 bases at V and 10 bases at J, with 10 bases in the middle. CDR3 length: 12 residues. Germline CDR1 is SGHTA and CDR2 is FQGNSA. Clones were sequenced by immunoSEQ multiplex PCR, and TCRdb holds only the in-frame ones, with some missing. The data hold 95,000 to 100,000 clones, with 87% observed a single time. Collection occurred without any documented infections or immune events in donors. This chain connects TRBV7-2 to TRBJ2-1; D is perhaps TRBD1 or TRBD2 (5 bases each). The receptor comes from a person aged 18-69 years in good health. The sequencing sample was made of blood. The CDR3, as DNA: TGTGCCAGCAGCTTGGGACCGGTGGAGCAGTTCTTC. It codes for CASSLGPVEQFF.